This T cell receptor (beta chain) was identified during a study of cytomegalovirus exposure and HLA in healthy donors. Study information: In a previous analysis, 110 million or so unique TCR beta sequences were found from 150 million to 200 million T cells.

Study-level points and caveats: TRBV6-2, TRBV6-3 and some other V segments were unresolvable in 87-base-pair reads. CMV serostatus was the sole immune exposure data available. Accounts indicate the classifier identified cytomegalovirus status with strong specificity and sensitivity.

The germline V gene encodes CDR1 MGHRA and CDR2 YSYEKL. J lost 5 bases, V lost 0 bases, and 3 bases had no gene match. This CDR3 has 15 amino acids. On this clone itself: Its antigen is not identified.

PCR was performed using 60 Vbeta and 13 Jbeta primers. Some clones are missing from TCRdb's copy, which holds only in-frame ones; the method was immunoSEQ multiplex PCR. The data hold over 60,000 clones, with roughly four fifths observed a single time. The chain combines TRBV4-1 with TRBJ2-5; 10 positions agree with TRBD1. This clonotype was sampled from a man between 70 and 80 years old in good health and CMV-seronegative. Sequencing was performed on PBMCs. The DNA for the CDR3 is TGCGCCAGCAGCCAAGATGGGACAGGGGTTGAGACCCAGTACTTC. Encoded protein: CASSQDGTGVETQYF.